This T cell receptor (beta chain) emerged from a study of blood T cell repertoires in COVID-19 (TCRdb year 2020). Context from the whole study: Samples covering the acute and convalescent phases of COVID-19 were provided by collaborators in the United States, Italy and Spain. The prospective study material was composed of cDNA or gDNA derived from T cells, B-cell-depleted T cells, or PBMCs. Deeply sampled blood TCRbeta repertoires from subjects exposed to, actively infected with, or recovered from COVID-19 were included in the dataset. The repertoires were released in a freely available public database meant as a resource for research on the immune response to SARS-CoV-2. The samples were drawn from the first 160 participants of the ongoing ImmuneRACE study and from some 1,300 subjects provided by 6 global collaborators. A de-identified subject ID, COVID-19 status, age in years and sex were almost always included in the sample metadata. Where available, HLA class I and class II types were obtained from metadata supplied by the sample provider rather than from assay-based typing.

The immunoSEQ Assay, a bias-controlled multiplex PCR, was used to amplify TCRbeta CDR3 regions from genomic DNA. The authors' pipeline ran thus. Within the assay, amplification of reference gene primers was used to estimate how many nucleated cells each sample contained. To quantify the absolute abundance of each unique TCRbeta CDR3 rearrangement, sequence reads were collapsed and filtered. For each sample, productive Simpson clonality was calculated by taking the square root of Simpson's diversity index across productive rearrangements. TCRdb took this table from immuneACCESS and kept in-frame rearrangements with V and J called. Such tables lack part of the clones; where checked against another copy, unresolved V genes explain under half of the gap, and the rest is unexplained. D and trimming were read from the DNA, whereas the V and J calls and clone size are those reported in that table. The sample table records approximately 9,700 clones; 70% to 90% of these occur just once. The ten top clones hold 5% to 7% of the sample.

The junction shows trimming of 4 bases on V and 10 bases on J, and the gene matches do not reach 6 bases of it. The CDR3 runs 13 residues from the cysteine to the phenylalanine. Only CDR3 DNA remains: 39 bases, in frame from the first base. CDR1 SGHRS and CDR2 YFSETQ were looked up in the germline V gene. Each collaborating institution followed its own protocols to collect whole blood in K2EDTA tubes. For TCRbeta analysis, collaborator samples were shipped as frozen whole blood, as isolated PBMCs, or as DNA extracted from either sample type. A few counts support this clone. Its antigen is not yet known. No much larger clone is present one base from it, and per-base qualities are unavailable. Study-level results and caveats: Clinical and demographic metadata were provided uncurated, with the amount varying by source and participant.

Sequencing input: peripheral blood. The chain is assembled from TRBV5-1 and TRBJ2-1, with 9 junctional bases fitting TRBD1. The clonotype originates from a human donor in a cohort sampled during active COVID-19. The CDR3 here reads CASSLGQGGEQFF. In nucleotide form, the sequence is TGCGCCAGCAGCCTGGGACAGGGTGGGGAGCAGTTCTTC. Here the CDR3 is joined to the reference TRBV5-1 and TRBJ2-1 genes, and the full variable domain is: KAGVTQTPRYLIKTRGQQVTLSCSPISGHRSVSWYQQTPGQGLQFLFEYFSETQRNKGNFPGRFSGRQFSNSRSEMNVSTLELGDSALYLCASSLGQGGEQFFGPGTRLTVL.